This T cell receptor (beta chain) emerged from a study of cytomegalovirus exposure and HLA in healthy donors. On the study more broadly: The Caucasian-associated ancestry cluster held around four fifths of under 450 genotyped donors.

This clone was observed once. Its antigen is unknown. The V segment lost 0 bases and the J segment 6 bases; nucleotides outside the gene matches: 8. CDR3 length: 17 residues. Germline V gene lookup returns CDR1 SGHRS and CDR2 YFSETQ. Broader study findings: In a later analysis, HLA-C alleles had the fewest associated TCRs, DRB1 alleles the most. Associated with cytomegalovirus, according to the listing, were 150 to 200 TCR beta chains. In a later analysis, a missense DCLRE1C variant was linked to TCR beta V- and J-gene trimming.

This PCR relied on a set of 60 Vbeta primers and 13 Jbeta primers. The table came from immunoSEQ multiplex PCR; TCRdb's copy has only in-frame clones and leaves some out. The sample includes 55,000 to 70,000 clones, about 60% of them seen just once. The chain has TRBV5-1 and TRBJ2-7; 14 nucleotides line up with TRBD2. The clonotype originates from a woman aged 50 to 60 in good health and CMV-seronegative. The source material was PBMCs. The CDR3 loop is CASSLVPTGLAGVEQYF. The CDR3 bases are TGCGCCAGCAGCTTGGTCCCCACGGGACTAGCGGGAGTCGAGCAGTACTTC.